Included here is one T cell receptor beta chain sequence, with context. What it recognizes is unknown. This sample stems from a study of T cell responses to AZD1222 COVID-19 vaccine. General observations from the study: Two doses of AZD1222 preceded a rise in Spike-specific TCR breadth and depth. Across spike, vaccine-associated CD4 TCRs were found, dominant at 160-218 and 743-854. Variant regions that are unmutated are reportedly the target of nearly half of spike-specific TCRs.

The repertoire was sequenced with immunoSEQ multiplex PCR; TCRdb's copy has only in-frame clones and lacks some. The repertoire holds 95,000 to 150,000 clones, with around 94% as singletons. This CDR3 spans 13 amino acids. The V gene's germline CDR1 is SGDLS and CDR2 YYNGEE. V shed 3 bases and J shed 8 bases, with 14 bases lying between them. The genes are TRBV9 and TRBJ1-2, with D perhaps matching TRBD1 (5 bases). Sequences were derived from peripheral blood, sampled on day 0 of AZD1222 vaccination. The TCR originated in an adult in good health. The CDR3 DNA follows: TGTGCCAGCAGCGGAGCATGGGGGGGAGGCTACACCTTC. It is translated as CASSGAWGGGYTF.